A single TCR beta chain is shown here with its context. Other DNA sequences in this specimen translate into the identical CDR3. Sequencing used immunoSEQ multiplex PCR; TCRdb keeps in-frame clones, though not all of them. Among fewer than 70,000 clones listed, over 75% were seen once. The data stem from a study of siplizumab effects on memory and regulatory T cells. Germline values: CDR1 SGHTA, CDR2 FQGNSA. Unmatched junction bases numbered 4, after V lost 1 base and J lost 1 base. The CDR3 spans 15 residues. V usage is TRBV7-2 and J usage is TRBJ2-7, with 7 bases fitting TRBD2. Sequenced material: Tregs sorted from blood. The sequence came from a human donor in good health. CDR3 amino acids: CASSLGGGGSYEQYF. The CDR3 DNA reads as TGTGCCAGCAGCTTAGGGGGCGGGGGTTCCTACGAGCAGTACTTC.